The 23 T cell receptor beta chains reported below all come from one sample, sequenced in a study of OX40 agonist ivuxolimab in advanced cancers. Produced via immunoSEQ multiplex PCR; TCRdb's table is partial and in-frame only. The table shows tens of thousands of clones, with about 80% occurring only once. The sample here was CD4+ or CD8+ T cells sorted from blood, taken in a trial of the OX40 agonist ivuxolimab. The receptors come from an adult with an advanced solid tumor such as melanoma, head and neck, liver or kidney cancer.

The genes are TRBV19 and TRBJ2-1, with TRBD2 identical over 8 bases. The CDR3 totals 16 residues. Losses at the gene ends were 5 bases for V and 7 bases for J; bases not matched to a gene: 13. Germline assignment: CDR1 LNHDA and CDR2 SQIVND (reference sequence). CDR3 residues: CASSQNSGESVNEQFF. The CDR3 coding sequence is TGTGCCAGTAGTCAAAATAGCGGGGAGAGTGTGAATGAGCAGTTCTTC.

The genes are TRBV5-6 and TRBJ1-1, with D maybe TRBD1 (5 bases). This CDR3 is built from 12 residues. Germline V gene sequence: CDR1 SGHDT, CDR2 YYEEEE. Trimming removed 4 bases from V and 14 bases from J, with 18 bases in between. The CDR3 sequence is CASSVGTTRTFF. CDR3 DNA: TGTGCCAGCAGCGTGGGGACCACTAGGACGTTCTTT.

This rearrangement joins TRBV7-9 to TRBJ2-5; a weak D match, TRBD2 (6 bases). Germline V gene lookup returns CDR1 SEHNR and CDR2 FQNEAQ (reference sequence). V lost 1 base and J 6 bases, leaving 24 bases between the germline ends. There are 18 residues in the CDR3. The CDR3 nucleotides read TGTGCCAGCAGCTTAGGCTCCGCGGGCAGGGAGGTGTCAAAGACCCAGTACTTC. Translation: CASSLGSAGREVSKTQYF. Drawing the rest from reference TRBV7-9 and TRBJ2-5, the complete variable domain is DTGVSQNPRHKITKRGQNVTFRCDPISEHNRLYWYRQTLGQGPEFLTYFQNEAQLEKSRLLSDRFSAERPKGSFSTLEIQRTEQGDSAMYLCASSLGSAGREVSKTQYFGPGTRLLVL.

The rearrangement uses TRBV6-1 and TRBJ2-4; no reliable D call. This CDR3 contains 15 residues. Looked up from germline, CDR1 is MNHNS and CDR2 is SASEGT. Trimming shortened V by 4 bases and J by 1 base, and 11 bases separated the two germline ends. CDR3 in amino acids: CASSGPKGAKNIQYF. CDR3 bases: TGTGCCAGCAGTGGCCCGAAGGGTGCCAAAAACATTCAGTACTTC.

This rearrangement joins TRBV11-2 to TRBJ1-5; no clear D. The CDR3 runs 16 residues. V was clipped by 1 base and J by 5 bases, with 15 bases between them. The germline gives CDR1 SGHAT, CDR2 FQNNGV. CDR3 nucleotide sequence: TGTGCCAGCAGCTTAGCTGGGGATCTCGGAGATCAGCCCCAGCATTTT. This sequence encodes CASSLAGDLGDQPQHF.

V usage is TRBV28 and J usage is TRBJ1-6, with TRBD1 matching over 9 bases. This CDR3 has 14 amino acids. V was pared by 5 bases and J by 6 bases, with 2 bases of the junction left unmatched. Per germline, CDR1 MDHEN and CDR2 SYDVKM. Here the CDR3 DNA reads TGTGCCAGCAGTCCGACAGGGGGTAATTCACCCCTCCACTTT. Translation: CASSPTGGNSPLHF.

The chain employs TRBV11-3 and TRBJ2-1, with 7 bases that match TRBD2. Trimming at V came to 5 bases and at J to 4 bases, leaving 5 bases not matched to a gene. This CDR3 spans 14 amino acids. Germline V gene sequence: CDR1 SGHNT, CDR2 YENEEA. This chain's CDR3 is CASSQGLQYNEQFF. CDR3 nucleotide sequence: TGTGCCAGCAGCCAGGGACTACAGTACAATGAGCAGTTCTTC.

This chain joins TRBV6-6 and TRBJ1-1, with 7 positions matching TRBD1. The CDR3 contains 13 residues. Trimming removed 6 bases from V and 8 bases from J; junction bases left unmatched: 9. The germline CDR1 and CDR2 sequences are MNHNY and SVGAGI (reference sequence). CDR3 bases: TGTGCCAGCAGACCCACAGGGGTCACCGAAGCTTTCTTT. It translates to CASRPTGVTEAFF.

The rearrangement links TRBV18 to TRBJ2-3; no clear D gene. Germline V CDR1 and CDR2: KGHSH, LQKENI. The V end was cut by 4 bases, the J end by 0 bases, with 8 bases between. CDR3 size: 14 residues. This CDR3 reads CASSLAASTDTQYF. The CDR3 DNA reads TGTGCCAGCTCACTTGCAGCTAGCACAGATACGCAGTATTTT.

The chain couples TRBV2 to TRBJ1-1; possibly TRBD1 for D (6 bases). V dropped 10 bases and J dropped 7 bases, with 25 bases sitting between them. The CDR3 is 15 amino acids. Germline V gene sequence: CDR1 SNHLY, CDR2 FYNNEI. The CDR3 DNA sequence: TGTGCCACGAAGCAGGAGTGGGGGGCAGCACATGAAGCTTTCTTT. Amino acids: CATKQEWGAAHEAFF.

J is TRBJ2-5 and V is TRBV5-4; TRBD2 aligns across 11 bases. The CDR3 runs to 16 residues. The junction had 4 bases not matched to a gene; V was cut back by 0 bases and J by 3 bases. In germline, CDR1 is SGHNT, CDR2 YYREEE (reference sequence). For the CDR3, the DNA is TGTGCCAGCAGCTTGGGGCCGGGACTAGCGGAAGAGACCCAGTACTTC. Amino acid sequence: CASSLGPGLAEETQYF. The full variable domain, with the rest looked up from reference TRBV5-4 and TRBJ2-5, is ETGVTQSPTHLIKTRGQQVTLRCSSQSGHNTVSWYQQALGQGPQFIFQYYREEENGRGNFPPRFSGLQFPNYSSELNVNALELDDSALYLCASSLGPGLAEETQYFGPGTRLLVL.

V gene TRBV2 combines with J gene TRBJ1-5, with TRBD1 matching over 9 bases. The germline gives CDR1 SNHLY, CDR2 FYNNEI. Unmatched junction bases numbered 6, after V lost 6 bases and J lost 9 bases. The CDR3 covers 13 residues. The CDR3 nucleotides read TGTGCCAGCAGCGGACAGGGGTTGGGGCCCCAGCATTTT. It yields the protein CASSGQGLGPQHF.

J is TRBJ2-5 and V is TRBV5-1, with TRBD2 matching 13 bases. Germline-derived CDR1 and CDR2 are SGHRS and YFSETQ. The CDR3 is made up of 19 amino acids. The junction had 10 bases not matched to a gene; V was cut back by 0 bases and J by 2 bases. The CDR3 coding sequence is TGCGCCAGCAGCTTGGCGAGAGGGACTAGCGGGGCCCCACAAGAGACCCAGTACTTC. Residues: CASSLARGTSGAPQETQYF.

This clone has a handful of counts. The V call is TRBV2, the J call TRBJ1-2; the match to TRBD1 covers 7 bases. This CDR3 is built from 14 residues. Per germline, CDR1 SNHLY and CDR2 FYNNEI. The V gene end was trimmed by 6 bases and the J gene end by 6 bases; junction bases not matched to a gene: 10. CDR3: CASSGTAGIDGYTF. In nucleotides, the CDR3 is TGTGCCAGCAGCGGGACAGCTGGTATAGATGGCTACACCTTC.

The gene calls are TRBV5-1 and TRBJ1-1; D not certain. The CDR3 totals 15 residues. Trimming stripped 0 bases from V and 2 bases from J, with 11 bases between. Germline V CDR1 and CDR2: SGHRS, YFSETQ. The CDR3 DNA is TGCGCCAGCAGCTTGGCTACAGTGGTTAACACTGAAGCTTTCTTT. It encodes CASSLATVVNTEAFF.

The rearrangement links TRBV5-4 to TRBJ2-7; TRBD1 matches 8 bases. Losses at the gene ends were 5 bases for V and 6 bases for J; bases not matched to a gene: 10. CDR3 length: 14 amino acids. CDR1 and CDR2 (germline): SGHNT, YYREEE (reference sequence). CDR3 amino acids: CASRIDRGLGEQYF. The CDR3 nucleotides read TGTGCCAGCAGGATCGACAGGGGCCTGGGCGAGCAGTACTTC.

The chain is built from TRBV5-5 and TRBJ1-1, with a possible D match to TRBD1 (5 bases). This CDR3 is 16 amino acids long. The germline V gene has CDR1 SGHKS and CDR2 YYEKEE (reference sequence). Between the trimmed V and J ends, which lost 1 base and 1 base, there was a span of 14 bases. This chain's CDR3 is CASSLYPTGGNTEAFF. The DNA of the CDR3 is TGTGCCAGCAGCTTGTATCCAACTGGGGGGAACACTGAAGCTTTCTTT.

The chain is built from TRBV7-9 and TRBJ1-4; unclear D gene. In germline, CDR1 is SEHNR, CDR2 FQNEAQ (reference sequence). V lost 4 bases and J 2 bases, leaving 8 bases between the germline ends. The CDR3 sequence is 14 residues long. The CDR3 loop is CASSSIPTNEKLFF. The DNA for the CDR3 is TGTGCCAGCAGCTCAATCCCTACTAATGAAAAACTGTTTTTT.

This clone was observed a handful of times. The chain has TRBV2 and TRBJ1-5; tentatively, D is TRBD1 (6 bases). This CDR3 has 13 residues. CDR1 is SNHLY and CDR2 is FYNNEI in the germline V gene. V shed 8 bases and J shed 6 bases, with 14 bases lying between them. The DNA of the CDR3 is TGTGCCAGCGGCAGGGGCTCGGTTCAGCCCCAGCATTTT. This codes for CASGRGSVQPQHF.

CDR3: CASSLTGSANEKLFF. The CDR3 region has the DNA TGTGCCAGCAGCTTAACGGGGTCGGCTAATGAAAAACTGTTTTTT. The chain combines TRBV7-2 with TRBJ1-4; D unresolved. Germline CDR1 SGHTA, CDR2 FQGNSA. V lost 2 bases to trimming and J lost 3 bases, with 10 bases between them. This CDR3 is 15 amino acids long.

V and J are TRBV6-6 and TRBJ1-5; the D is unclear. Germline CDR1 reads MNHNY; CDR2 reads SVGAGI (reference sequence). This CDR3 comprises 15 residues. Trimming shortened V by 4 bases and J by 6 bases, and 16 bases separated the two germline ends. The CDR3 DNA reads TGTGCCAGCAGTTTGTTAGCGGCGGAAATTCAGCCCCAGCATTTT. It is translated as CASSLLAAEIQPQHF.

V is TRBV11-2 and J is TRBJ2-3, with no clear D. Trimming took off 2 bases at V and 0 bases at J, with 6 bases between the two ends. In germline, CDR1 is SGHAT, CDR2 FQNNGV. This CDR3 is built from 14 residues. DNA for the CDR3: TGTGCCAGCAGCTTATGGCAGAGCACAGATACGCAGTATTTT. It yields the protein CASSLWQSTDTQYF.

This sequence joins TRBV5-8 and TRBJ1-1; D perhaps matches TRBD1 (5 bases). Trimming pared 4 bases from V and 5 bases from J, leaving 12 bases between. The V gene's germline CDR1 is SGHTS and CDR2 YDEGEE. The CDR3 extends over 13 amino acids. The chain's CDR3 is CASSPQGRTEAFF. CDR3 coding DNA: TGTGCCAGCAGCCCCCAGGGACGGACTGAAGCTTTCTTT.